A selection of T cell receptor beta chains follows, all from one sample in a study of CD8 T cells in ankylosing spondylitis. One entry per CDR3 protein results from TCRdb running MiXCR on the 5' RACE reads. The data hold 250,000 or so distinct CDR3 sequences, with 20% to 30% observed a single time. The sample comprised blood, either unsorted or a sorted T cell fraction (not recorded which). These TCRs come from a male donor with ankylosing spondylitis or in good health (not recorded which). Each CDR3 is given with its conserved first and last residue. The order of the fields is V gene, D gene, J gene, clone size, CDR3 DNA, CDR3 protein. A D gene is named only where the DNA matches it firmly. Size tells how often a clone was seen (once, few, many) or the class of an expanded clone, and some rows leave it out.

V: TRBV20-1
D: TRBD2
J: TRBJ2-3
size: once
DNA: TGCAGTGCCGAAGAGGGACTAGCGGGGGGGTTGGGTTCACCAGATACGCAGTATTTT
CDR3: CSAEEGLAGGLGSPDTQYF

V: TRBV30
D: NA
J: TRBJ1-5
size: many
DNA: TGTGCCTGGAGTCCCGGGGATCAGCCCCAGCATTTT
CDR3: CAWSPGDQPQHF

V: TRBV20-1
D: NA
J: TRBJ2-1
size: many
DNA: TGCAGTGCCCCCAGGGGAGGAGAGCAGTTCTTC
CDR3: CSAPRGGEQFF

V: TRBV20-1
D: NA
J: TRBJ2-3
size: few
DNA: TGCGGAATACCCGACGGGGGCCTCACAGATACGCAGTATTTT
CDR3: CGIPDGGLTDTQYF

V: TRBV6-5
D: NA
J: TRBJ1-5
size: few
DNA: TGTGCCAGCAGTTACGCCGGCAGACCTCTAAATCAGCCCCAGCATTTT
CDR3: CASSYAGRPLNQPQHF

V: TRBV12-3/TRBV12-4
D: NA
J: TRBJ2-2
size: many
DNA: TGTGCCAGCACCCGAAGGGGGGGAACCGGGGAGCTGTTTTTT
CDR3: CASTRRGGTGELFF

V: TRBV28
D: TRBD1
J: TRBJ2-5
size: many
DNA: TGTGCCAGCAGTTCGGGACAGGGGCCAGAGACCCAGTACTTC
CDR3: CASSSGQGPETQYF

V: TRBV20-1
D: NA
J: TRBJ2-1
size: NA
DNA: TGCAGTGCCAACCTTTTGGGGGGTGCTTACAATGAGCAGTTCTTC
CDR3: CSANLLGGAYNEQFF

V: TRBV12-3/TRBV12-4
D: NA
J: TRBJ2-7
size: many
DNA: TGTGCCAGCAGTTTAACAGGGACCCGCTCCTACGAGCAGTACTTC
CDR3: CASSLTGTRSYEQYF

V: TRBV12-3/TRBV12-4
D: NA
J: TRBJ1-5
size: NA
DNA: TGTGCCAGCAAATGGCAGCCCCAGCATTTT
CDR3: CASKWQPQHF

V: TRBV29-1
D: NA
J: TRBJ1-4
size: many
DNA: TGCAGCGCCGAAACCGGGACGAAACTGTTTTTT
CDR3: CSAETGTKLFF

V: TRBV12-3/TRBV12-4
D: TRBD2
J: TRBJ2-5
size: many
DNA: TGTGCCAGCAGGAAGCGGGGGGGCCGCAAAGAGACCCAGTACTTC
CDR3: CASRKRGGRKETQYF

V: TRBV4-2
D: NA
J: TRBJ2-1
size: NA
DNA: TGTGCCAGCAGCCAGGCGGGGTCCGCCTACAATGAGCAGTTCTTC
CDR3: CASSQAGSAYNEQFF

V: TRBV2
D: NA
J: TRBJ1-2
size: NA
DNA: TGTGCCAGCAGTGACTGGGGGCGCCCCTATGGCTACACCTTC
CDR3: CASSDWGRPYGYTF

V: TRBV4-2
D: TRBD1
J: TRBJ2-7
size: NA
DNA: TGTGCCAGCAGCCAAGAACTGGGACAGGGGTTTTACGAGCAGTACTTC
CDR3: CASSQELGQGFYEQYF

V: TRBV10-2
D: TRBD2
J: TRBJ2-2
size: NA
DNA: TGCGCCAGCAAACAGGGACTAGGCCCCGGGGAGCTGTTTTTT
CDR3: CASKQGLGPGELFF

V: TRBV7-9
D: NA
J: TRBJ2-7
size: NA
DNA: TGTGCCAGCAGCTTAGGGGTGGCGCGAGCGGAGCAGTACTTC
CDR3: CASSLGVARAEQYF

V: TRBV12-3/TRBV12-4
D: TRBD1
J: TRBJ2-2
size: NA
DNA: TGTGCCAGCAGTTTGGGACAGTACACCGGGGAGCTGTTTTTT
CDR3: CASSLGQYTGELFF

V: TRBV20-1
D: NA
J: TRBJ1-6
size: few
DNA: TGCAGTGCTAGAGGGGGGAGTTCACCCCTCCACTTT
CDR3: CSARGGSSPLHF

V: TRBV20-1
D: NA
J: TRBJ1-2
size: NA
DNA: TGCAGTGCCCTCTCACTTTTGTTTGGTGGCTACACCTTC
CDR3: CSALSLLFGGYTF

V: TRBV6-5
D: NA
J: TRBJ2-2
size: NA
DNA: TGTGCCAGCAGTTACCACAAGGACACCGGGGAGCTGTTTTTT
CDR3: CASSYHKDTGELFF

V: TRBV12-3/TRBV12-4
D: NA
J: TRBJ1-6
size: NA
DNA: TGTGCCAGCAGCCCAGGGGATCAGGGCTCACCCCTCCACTTT
CDR3: CASSPGDQGSPLHF

V: TRBV12-3/TRBV12-4
D: NA
J: TRBJ1-1
size: NA
DNA: TGTGCCAGCAGTACCTCGGGGTCGAACACTGAAGCTTTCTTT
CDR3: CASSTSGSNTEAFF

V: TRBV12-3/TRBV12-4
D: NA
J: TRBJ1-5
size: NA
DNA: TGTGCCAGCAGTTTAGTCATAAATCAGCCCCAGCATTTT
CDR3: CASSLVINQPQHF

V: TRBV20-1
D: NA
J: TRBJ2-2
size: many
DNA: TGCAGTGCTAGAGATCGCGGGGTTACCGGGGAGCTGTTTTTT
CDR3: CSARDRGVTGELFF

V: TRBV6-1
D: NA
J: TRBJ2-3
size: NA
DNA: TGTGCCAGCAGACCGCCCGGGGATACGCAGTATTTT
CDR3: CASRPPGDTQYF

V: TRBV4-1
D: TRBD2
J: TRBJ2-6
size: NA
DNA: TGCGCCAGCAGCCAACCACCCGGGACTAGCGGGTCTGGGGCCAACGTCCTGACTTTC
CDR3: CASSQPPGTSGSGANVLTF

V: TRBV18
D: TRBD2
J: TRBJ2-3
size: few
DNA: TGTGCCAGCTCAACCGGACTAGCGTCAGATACGCAGTATTTT
CDR3: CASSTGLASDTQYF

V: TRBV20-1
D: NA
J: TRBJ2-7
size: many
DNA: TGCAGTGCGAACTACCGGGCCCCGACACGATACGAGCAGTACTTC
CDR3: CSANYRAPTRYEQYF

V: TRBV28
D: NA
J: TRBJ2-1
size: many
DNA: TGTGCCAGCAGTCCGGGGAGGAAAGAGCAGTTCTTC
CDR3: CASSPGRKEQFF

V: TRBV20-1
D: TRBD2
J: TRBJ2-7
size: many
DNA: TGCAGTGCTAGAGGGCGGGGGGGCTCCTACGAGCAGTACTTC
CDR3: CSARGRGGSYEQYF

V: TRBV7-9
D: NA
J: TRBJ2-1
size: NA
DNA: TGTGCCAGCAGATCCTACCGGGGACCTCTTTCCAATGAGCAGTTCTTC
CDR3: CASRSYRGPLSNEQFF

V: TRBV20-1
D: NA
J: TRBJ2-3
size: NA
DNA: TGCAGTGCTAGCCCAGGGACCACAGATACGCAGTATTTT
CDR3: CSASPGTTDTQYF

V: TRBV12-3/TRBV12-4
D: TRBD1
J: TRBJ1-6
size: many
DNA: TGTGCCAGCAGTTTTGTGGGAGGGACAGGTTATAATTCACCCCTCCACTTT
CDR3: CASSFVGGTGYNSPLHF

V: TRBV11-2
D: TRBD1
J: TRBJ1-5
size: many
DNA: TGTGCCAGCAGTAGACGTGACAGGGAGAATTTTAGCAATCAGCCCCAGCATTTT
CDR3: CASSRRDRENFSNQPQHF